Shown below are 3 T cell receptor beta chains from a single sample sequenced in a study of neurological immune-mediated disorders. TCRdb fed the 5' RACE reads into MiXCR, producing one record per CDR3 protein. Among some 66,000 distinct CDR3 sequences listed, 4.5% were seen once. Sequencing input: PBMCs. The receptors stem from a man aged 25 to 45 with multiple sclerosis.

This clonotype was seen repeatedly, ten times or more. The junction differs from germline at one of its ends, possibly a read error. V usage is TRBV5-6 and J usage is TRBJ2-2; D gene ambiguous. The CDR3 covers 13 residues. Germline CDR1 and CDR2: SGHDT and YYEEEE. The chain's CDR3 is CASTLDNTGELFF. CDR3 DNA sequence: TGTGCCAGCACCTTGGACAACACCGGGGAGCTGTTTTTT.

CDR3 coding DNA: TGCGCCAGCAGCTTAGGGGACAGAGATTACAATGAGCAGTTCTTC. Protein product: CASSLGDRDYNEQFF. V and J are TRBV5-1 and TRBJ2-1, with 7 positions matching TRBD1. The CDR3 has 15 residues. V lost 2 bases and J lost 4; bases outside the gene matches: 6. Germline values: CDR1 SGHRS, CDR2 YFSETQ.

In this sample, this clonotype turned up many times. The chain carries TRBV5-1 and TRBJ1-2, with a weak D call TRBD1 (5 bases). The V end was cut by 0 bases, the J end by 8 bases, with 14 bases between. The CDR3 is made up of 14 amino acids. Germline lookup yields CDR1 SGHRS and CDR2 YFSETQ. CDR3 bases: TGCGCCAGCAGCTTGGCAGGGATTGCGCGCGGCTACACCTTC. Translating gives CASSLAGIARGYTF.